Described below is a single T cell receptor beta chain sequence and its context. The record originates from a study of blood T cell repertoires in COVID-19. CDR1 is SGHRS, CDR2 YFSETQ, per germline. This CDR3 is 14 amino acids long. The ends lost 6 bases at V and 2 bases at J; junction bases unmatched: 7. Profiling relied on immunoSEQ multiplex PCR, and the TCRdb table lists in-frame clones only, not all of them. The table lists 250,000 or so clones, around 90% of them singletons, with less than 0.9% in the top ten. Sequenced: PBMCs or T cells enriched from blood (not recorded which). The TCR comes from a man between 50 and 59 years old who had been exposed to COVID-19. The chain recombines TRBV5-1 with TRBJ2-5, with 7 bases identical to TRBD1. The CDR3 region is CASTARTGQETQYF. CDR3 DNA sequence: TGCGCCAGCACCGCCCGGACAGGTCAAGAGACCCAGTACTTC.